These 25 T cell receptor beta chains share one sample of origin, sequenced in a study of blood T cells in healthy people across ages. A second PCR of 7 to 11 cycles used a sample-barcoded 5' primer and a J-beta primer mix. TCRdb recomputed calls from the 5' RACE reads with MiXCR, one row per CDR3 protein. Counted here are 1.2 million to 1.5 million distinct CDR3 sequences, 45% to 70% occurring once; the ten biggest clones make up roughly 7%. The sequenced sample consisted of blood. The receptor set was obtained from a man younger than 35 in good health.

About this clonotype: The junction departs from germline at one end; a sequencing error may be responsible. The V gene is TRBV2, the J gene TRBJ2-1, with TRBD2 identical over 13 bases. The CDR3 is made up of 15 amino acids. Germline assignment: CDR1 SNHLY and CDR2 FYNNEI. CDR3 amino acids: CASRTGTSGDNKQFF. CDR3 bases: TGTGCCAGCAGAACCGGGACTAGCGGGGACAATAAGCAGTTCTTC.

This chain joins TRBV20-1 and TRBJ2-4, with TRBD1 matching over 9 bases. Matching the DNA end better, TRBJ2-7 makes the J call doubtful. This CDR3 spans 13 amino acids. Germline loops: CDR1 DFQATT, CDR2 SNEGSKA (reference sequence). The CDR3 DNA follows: TGCAGTGCTGGAAGGGACAGGGCCTACGAGCAGTACTTC. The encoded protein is CSAGRDRAYEQYF.

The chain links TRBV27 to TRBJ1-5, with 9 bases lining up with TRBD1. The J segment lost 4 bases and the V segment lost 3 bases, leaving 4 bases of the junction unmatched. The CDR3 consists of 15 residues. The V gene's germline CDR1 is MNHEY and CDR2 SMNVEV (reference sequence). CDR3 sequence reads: CASSFGTGLNQPQHF. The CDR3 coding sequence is TGTGCCAGCAGTTTTGGGACAGGGCTGAATCAGCCCCAGCATTTT.

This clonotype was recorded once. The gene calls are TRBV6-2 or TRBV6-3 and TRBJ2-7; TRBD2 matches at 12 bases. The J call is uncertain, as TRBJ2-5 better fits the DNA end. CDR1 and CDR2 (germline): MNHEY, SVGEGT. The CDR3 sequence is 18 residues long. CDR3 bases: TGTGCCAGCAGTTACGGGCTAGCGGGGGGGTTTGACGTCGAGACCCAGTACTTC. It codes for CASSYGLAGGFDVETQYF.

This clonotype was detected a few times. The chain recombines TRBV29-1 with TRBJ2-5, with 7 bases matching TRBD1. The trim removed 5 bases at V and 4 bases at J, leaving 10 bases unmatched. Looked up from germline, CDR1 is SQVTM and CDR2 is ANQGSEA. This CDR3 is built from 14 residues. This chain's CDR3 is CSVPPDRVIETQYF. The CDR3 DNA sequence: TGCAGCGTTCCCCCCGACAGGGTGATAGAGACCCAGTACTTC. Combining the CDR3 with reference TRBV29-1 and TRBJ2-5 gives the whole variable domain SAVISQKPSRDICQRGTSLTIQCQVDSQVTMMFWYRQQPGQSLTLIATANQGSEATYESGFVIDKFPISRPNLTFSTLTVSNMSPEDSSIYLCSVPPDRVIETQYFGPGTRLLVL.

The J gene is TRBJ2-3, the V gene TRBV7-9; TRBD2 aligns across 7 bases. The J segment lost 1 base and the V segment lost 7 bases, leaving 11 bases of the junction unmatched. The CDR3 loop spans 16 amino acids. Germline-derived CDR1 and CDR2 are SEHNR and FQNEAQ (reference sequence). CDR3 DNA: TGTGCCAGCACCTCACCCGCTAGCGGTGGCACAGATACGCAGTATTTT. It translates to CASTSPASGGTDTQYF.

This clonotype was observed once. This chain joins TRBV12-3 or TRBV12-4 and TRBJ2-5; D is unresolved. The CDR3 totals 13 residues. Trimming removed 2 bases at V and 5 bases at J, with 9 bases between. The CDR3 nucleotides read TGTGCCAGCAGTTTATTAGGTCCGGAGACCCAGTACTTC. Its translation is CASSLLGPETQYF.

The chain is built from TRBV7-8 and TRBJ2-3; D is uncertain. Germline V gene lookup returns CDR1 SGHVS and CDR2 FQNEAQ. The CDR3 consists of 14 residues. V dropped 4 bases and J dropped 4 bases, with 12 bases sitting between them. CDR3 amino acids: CASSSNPEPDTQYF. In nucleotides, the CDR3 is TGTGCCAGCAGCTCCAACCCTGAGCCAGATACGCAGTATTTT. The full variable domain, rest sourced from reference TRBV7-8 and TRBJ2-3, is GAGVSQSPRYKVAKRGQDVALRCDPISGHVSLFWYQQALGQGPEFLTYFQNEAQLDKSGLPSDRFFAERPEGSVSTLKIQRTQQEDSAVYLCASSSNPEPDTQYFGPGTRLTVL.

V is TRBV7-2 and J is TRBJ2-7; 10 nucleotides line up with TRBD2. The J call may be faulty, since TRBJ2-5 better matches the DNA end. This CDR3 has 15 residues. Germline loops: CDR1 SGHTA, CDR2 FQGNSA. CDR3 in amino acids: CASSFLAGAPETQYF. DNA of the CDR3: TGTGCCAGCAGCTTCCTAGCGGGGGCCCCAGAGACCCAGTACTTC.

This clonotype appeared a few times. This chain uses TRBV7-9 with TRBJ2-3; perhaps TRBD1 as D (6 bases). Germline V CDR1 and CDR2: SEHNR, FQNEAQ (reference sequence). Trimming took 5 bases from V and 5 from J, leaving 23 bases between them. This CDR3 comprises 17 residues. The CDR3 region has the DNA TGTGCCAGCAGCCTTCTCCGACAGGCAGCCCTTGGAGATACGCAGTATTTT. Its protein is CASSLLRQAALGDTQYF.

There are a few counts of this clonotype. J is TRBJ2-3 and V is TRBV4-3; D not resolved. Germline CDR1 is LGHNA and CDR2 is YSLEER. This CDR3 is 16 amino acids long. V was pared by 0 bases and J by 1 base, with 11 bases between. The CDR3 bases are TGCGCCAGCAGCCAAGAGATAGCTGAGGGCACAGATACGCAGTATTTT. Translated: CASSQEIAEGTDTQYF.

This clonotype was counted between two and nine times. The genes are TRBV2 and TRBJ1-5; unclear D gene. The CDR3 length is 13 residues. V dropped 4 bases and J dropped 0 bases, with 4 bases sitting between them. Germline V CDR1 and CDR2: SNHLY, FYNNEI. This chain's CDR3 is CASSGYSNQPQHF. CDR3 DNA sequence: TGTGCCAGCAGTGGTTATAGCAATCAGCCCCAGCATTTT.

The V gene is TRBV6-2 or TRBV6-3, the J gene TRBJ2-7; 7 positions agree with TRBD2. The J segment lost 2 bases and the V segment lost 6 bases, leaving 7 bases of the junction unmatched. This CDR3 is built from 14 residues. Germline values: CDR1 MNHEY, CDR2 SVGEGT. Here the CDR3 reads CASRARDYPYEQYF. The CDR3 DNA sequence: TGTGCCAGCAGAGCCCGGGACTATCCCTACGAGCAGTACTTC.

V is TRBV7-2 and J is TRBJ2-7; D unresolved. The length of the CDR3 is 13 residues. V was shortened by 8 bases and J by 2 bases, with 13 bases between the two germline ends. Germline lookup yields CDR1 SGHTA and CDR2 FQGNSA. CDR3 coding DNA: TGTGCCAGCGGCTCGGAACCTACCTACGAGCAGTACTTC. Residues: CASGSEPTYEQYF. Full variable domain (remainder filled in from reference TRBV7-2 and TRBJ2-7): GAGVSQSPSNKVTEKGKDVELRCDPISGHTALYWYRQSLGQGLEFLIYFQGNSAPDKSGLPSDRFSAERTGGSVSTLTIQRTQQEDSAVYLCASGSEPTYEQYFGPGTRLTVT.

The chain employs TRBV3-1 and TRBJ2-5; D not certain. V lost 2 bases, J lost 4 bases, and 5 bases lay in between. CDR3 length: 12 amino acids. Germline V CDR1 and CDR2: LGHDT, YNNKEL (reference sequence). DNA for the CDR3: TGTGCCAGCAGCCAATGGTTAGAGACCCAGTACTTC. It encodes CASSQWLETQYF.

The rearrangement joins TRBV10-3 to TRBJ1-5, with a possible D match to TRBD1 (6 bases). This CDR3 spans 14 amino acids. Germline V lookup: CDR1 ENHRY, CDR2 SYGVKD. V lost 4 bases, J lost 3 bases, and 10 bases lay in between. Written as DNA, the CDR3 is TGTGCCATCAGTGTCCAGGGGTACAATCAGCCCCAGCATTTT. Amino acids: CAISVQGYNQPQHF.

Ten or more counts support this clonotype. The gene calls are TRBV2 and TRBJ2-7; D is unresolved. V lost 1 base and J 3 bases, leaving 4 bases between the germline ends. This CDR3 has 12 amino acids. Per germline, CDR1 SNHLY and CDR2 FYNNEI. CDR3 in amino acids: CASSEGSYEQYF. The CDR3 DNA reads TGTGCCAGCAGTGAAGGGAGCTACGAGCAGTACTTC. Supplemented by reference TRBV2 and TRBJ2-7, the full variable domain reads EPEVTQTPSHQVTQMGQEVILRCVPISNHLYFYWYRQILGQKVEFLVSFYNNEISEKSEIFDDQFSVERPDGSNFTLKIRSTKLEDSAMYFCASSEGSYEQYFGPGTRLTVT.

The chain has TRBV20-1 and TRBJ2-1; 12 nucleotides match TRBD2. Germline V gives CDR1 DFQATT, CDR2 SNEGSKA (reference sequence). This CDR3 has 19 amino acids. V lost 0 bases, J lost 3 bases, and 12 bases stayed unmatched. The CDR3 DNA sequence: TGCAGTGCTAGAGATAAGACTAGCGGGAGTTTCCGGATCTACAATGAGCAGTTCTTC. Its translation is CSARDKTSGSFRIYNEQFF.

DNA for the CDR3: TGCAGTGCCGTCGGAAGGATAGCGGTCGGGGAGACCCAGTACTTC. Protein: CSAVGRIAVGETQYF. The rearrangement joins TRBV20-1 to TRBJ2-5; tentative D call: TRBD2 (6 bases). The CDR3 length is 15 residues. CDR1 and CDR2 from the germline V gene are DFQATT and SNEGSKA (reference sequence). Between the trimmed V and J ends, which lost 6 bases and 5 bases, there was a span of 22 bases.

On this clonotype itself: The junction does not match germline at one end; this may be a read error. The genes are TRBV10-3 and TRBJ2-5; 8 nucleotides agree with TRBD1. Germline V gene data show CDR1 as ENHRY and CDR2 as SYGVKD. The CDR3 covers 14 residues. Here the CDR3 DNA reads TGTACCATCATGGGCGGACAGGGAAGTTTCGGGCAGTACTTC. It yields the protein CTIMGGQGSFGQYF.

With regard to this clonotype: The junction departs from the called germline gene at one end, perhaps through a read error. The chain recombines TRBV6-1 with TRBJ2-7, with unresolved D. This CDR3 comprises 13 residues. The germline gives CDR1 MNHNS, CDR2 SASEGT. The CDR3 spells CASGEASSHEQYF. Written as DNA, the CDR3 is TGTGCCAGCGGTGAGGCGAGCTCCCACGAGCAGTACTTC.

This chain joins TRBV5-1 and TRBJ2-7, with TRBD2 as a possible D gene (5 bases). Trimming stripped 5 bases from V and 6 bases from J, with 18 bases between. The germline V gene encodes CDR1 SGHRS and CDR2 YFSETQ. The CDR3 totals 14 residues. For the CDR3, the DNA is TGCGCCAGCAGTCAACTTCAGGAGAGGGCCGAGCAGTACTTC. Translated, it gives CASSQLQERAEQYF.

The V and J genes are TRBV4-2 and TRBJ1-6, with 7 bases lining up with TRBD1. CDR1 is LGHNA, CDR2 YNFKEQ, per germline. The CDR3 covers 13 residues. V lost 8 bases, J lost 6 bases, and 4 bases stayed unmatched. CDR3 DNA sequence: TGTGCCAGCCGGACAGGAAGTAATTCACCCCTCCACTTT. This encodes CASRTGSNSPLHF.

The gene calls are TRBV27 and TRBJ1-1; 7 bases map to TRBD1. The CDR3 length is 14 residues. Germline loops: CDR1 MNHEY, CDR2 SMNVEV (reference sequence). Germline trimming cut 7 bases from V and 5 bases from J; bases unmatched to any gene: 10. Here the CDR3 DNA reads TGTGCCAGCAACAACAGGGGAATGTTGACTGAAGCTTTCTTT. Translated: CASNNRGMLTEAFF.

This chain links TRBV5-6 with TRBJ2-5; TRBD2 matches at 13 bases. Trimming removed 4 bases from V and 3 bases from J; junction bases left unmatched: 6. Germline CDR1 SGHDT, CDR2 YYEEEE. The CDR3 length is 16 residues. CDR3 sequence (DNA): TGTGCCAGCAGCCTGGGGACTAGCGGGGAAGAAGAGACCCAGTACTTC. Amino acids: CASSLGTSGEEETQYF.